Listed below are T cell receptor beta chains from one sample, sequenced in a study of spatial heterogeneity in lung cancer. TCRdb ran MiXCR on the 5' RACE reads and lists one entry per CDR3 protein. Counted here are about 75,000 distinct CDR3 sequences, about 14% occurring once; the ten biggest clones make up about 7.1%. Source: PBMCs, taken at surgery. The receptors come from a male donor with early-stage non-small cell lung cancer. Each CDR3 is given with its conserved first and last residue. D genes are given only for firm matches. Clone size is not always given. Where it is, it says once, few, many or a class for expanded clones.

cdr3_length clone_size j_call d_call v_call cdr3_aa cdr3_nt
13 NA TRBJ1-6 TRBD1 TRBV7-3 CASSWGQGTPLHF TGTGCCAGCAGCTGGGGACAGGGGACACCCCTCCACTTT
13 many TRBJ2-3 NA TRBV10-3 CAIEANSADTQYF TGTGCCATCGAGGCAAACTCGGCAGATACGCAGTATTTT
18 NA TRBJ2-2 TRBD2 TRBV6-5 CASSPLTLTSGSTGELFF TGTGCCAGCAGTCCCTTGACCCTTACTAGCGGGAGCACCGGGGAGCTGTTTTTT
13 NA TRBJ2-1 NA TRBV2 CASSEFRGDEQFF TGTGCCAGCAGTGAGTTTCGGGGCGATGAGCAGTTCTTC
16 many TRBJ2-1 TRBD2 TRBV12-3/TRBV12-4 CASRHGTSGKYNEQFF TGTGCCAGCAGGCACGGGACTAGCGGGAAATACAATGAGCAGTTCTTC
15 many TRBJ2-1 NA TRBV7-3 CASSLGGRSTNEQFF TGTGCCAGCAGCTTAGGAGGGAGAAGTACGAATGAGCAGTTCTTC
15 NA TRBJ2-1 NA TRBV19 CASSMFWSSYNEQFF TGTGCCAGTAGTATGTTTTGGAGCTCCTACAATGAGCAGTTCTTC
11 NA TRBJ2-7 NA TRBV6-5 CVTAVRDEQYF TGTGTCACAGCGGTGCGGGACGAGCAGTACTTC
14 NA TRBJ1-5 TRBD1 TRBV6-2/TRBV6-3 CASRQGQLPWPQHF TGTGCCAGCAGACAGGGACAGTTGCCTTGGCCCCAGCATTTT
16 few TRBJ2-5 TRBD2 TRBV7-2 CASSLESGRQQETQYF TGTGCCAGCAGCTTAGAAAGCGGGAGGCAGCAAGAGACCCAGTACTTC
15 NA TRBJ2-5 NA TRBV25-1 CASSELRGARETQYF TGTGCCAGCAGTGAATTAAGGGGCGCTAGAGAGACCCAGTACTTC
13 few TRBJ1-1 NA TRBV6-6 CASSNGLNTEAFF TGTGCCAGCAGTAACGGACTGAACACTGAAGCTTTCTTT
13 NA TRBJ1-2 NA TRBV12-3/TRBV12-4 CASNPGASYGYTF TGTGCCAGCAACCCAGGGGCCAGCTATGGCTACACCTTC
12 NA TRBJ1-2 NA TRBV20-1 CSARVGGYGYTF TGCAGTGCTAGAGTCGGGGGCTATGGCTACACCTTC
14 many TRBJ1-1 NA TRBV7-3 CASSLTPRNTEAFF TGTGCCAGCAGCTTGACACCCAGAAACACTGAAGCTTTCTTT
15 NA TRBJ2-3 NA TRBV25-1 CASSPQRSGTDTQYF TGTGCCAGCAGTCCCCAGAGGAGTGGTACAGATACGCAGTATTTT
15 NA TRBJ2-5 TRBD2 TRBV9 CASSASLAGVETQYF TGTGCCAGCAGCGCCTCTCTAGCGGGAGTAGAGACCCAGTACTTC
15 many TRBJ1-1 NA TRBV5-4 CASSLPGQGRTEAFF TGTGCCAGCAGCTTGCCCGGACAAGGGCGCACTGAAGCTTTCTTT
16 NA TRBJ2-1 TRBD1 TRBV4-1 CASSQALGQGVNEQFF TGCGCCAGCAGCCAAGCCCTGGGACAGGGGGTGAATGAGCAGTTCTTC
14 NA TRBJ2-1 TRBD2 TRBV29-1 CSAGWRLARNEQFF TGCAGCGCCGGTTGGAGACTAGCGCGAAATGAGCAGTTCTTC
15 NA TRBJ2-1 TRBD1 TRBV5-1 CASSTQGAPYNEQFF TGCGCCAGCAGCACCCAGGGGGCTCCCTACAATGAGCAGTTCTTC
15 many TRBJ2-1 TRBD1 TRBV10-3 CAISETGDGSNEQFF TGTGCCATCAGTGAGACAGGGGACGGTAGCAATGAGCAGTTCTTC
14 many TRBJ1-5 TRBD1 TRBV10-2 CASSAGTGYQPQHF TGCGCCAGCAGTGCCGGGACAGGGTACCAGCCCCAGCATTTT
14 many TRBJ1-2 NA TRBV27 CASSTSLTNYGYTF TGTGCCAGCAGTACCTCTCTGACTAACTATGGCTACACCTTC
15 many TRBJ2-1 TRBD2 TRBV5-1 CASSPILAGQGEQFF TGCGCCAGCAGCCCGATACTAGCGGGGCAAGGTGAGCAGTTCTTC
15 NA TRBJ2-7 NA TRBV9 CASSETVGAQYEQYF TGTGCCAGCAGCGAAACAGTCGGCGCGCAATACGAGCAGTACTTC
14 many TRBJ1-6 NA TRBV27 CASSLSIGRAPLHF TGTGCCAGCAGTTTATCGATCGGCAGGGCACCCCTCCACTTT
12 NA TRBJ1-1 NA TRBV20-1 CRVPGWGTEAFF TGCAGGGTACCGGGATGGGGCACTGAAGCTTTCTTT